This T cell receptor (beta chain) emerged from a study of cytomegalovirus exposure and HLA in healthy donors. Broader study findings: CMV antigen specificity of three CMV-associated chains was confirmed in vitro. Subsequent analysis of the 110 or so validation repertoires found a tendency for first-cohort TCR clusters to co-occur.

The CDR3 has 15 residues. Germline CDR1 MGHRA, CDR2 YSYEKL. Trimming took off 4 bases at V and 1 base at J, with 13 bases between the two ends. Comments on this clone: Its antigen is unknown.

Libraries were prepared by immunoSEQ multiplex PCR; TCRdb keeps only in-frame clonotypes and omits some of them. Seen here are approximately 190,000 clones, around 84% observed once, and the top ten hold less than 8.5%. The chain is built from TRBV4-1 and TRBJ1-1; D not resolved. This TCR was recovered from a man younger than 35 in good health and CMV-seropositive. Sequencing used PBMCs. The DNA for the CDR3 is TGCGCCAGCAGCCGCTTAGTCCCGGGGAACACTGAAGCTTTCTTT. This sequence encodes CASSRLVPGNTEAFF.